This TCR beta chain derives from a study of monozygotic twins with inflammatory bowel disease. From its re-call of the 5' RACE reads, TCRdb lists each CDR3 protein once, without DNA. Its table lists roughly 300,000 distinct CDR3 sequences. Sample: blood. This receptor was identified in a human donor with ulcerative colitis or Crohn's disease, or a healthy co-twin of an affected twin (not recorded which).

The chain's CDR3 is CASSLEYHYNEQFF. The J gene is TRBJ2-1, the V gene TRBV7-2. Germline CDR1 reads SGHTA; CDR2 reads FQGNSA. The CDR3 consists of 14 residues.